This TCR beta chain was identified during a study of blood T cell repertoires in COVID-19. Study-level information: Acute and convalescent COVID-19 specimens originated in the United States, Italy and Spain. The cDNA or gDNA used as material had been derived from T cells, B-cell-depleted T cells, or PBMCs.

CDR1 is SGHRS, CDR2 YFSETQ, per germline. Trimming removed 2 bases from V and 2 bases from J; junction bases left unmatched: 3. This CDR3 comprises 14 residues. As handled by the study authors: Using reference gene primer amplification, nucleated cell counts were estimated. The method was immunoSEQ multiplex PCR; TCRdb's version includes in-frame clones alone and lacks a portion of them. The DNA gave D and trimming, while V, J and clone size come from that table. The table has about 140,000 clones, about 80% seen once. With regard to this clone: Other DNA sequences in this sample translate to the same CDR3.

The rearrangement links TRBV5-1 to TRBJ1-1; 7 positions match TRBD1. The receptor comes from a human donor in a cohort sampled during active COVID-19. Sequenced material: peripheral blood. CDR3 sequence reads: CASSLQGSNTEAFF. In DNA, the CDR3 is TGCGCCAGCAGCTTACAGGGGTCAAACACTGAAGCTTTCTTT.